These 12 T cell receptor beta chains were all obtained from the same sample, sequenced in a study of long-term antiretroviral therapy in people with HIV. Researchers ran immunoSEQ v3.0 at survey level. This table comes from immunoSEQ multiplex PCR, and its TCRdb copy is limited to in-frame clones, with some not included. The sample gives 11,000 to 15,000 clones, 70% to 85% of which show up once; more than 15% is in the top ten. Sequencing was performed on unsorted PBMCs, taken 1.8 years before starting antiretroviral therapy. The receptors originated from a woman in her forties with HIV.

The V gene is TRBV27, the J gene TRBJ1-3, with 10 bases lining up with TRBD1. The germline gives CDR1 MNHEY, CDR2 SMNVEV (reference sequence). The CDR3 covers 16 residues. V trimming: 5 bases; J trimming: 1 base; junction bases outside the gene matches: 5. As DNA, the CDR3 is TGTGCCAGCAGTGCGTGGACAGGGGGTTCTGGAAACACCATATATTTT. Its protein product is CASSAWTGGSGNTIYF.

This sequence joins TRBV5-1 and TRBJ2-7; 10 nucleotides line up with TRBD2. In germline, CDR1 is SGHRS, CDR2 YFSETQ. The CDR3 runs 15 residues. Trimming at V came to 0 bases and at J to 5 bases, leaving 5 bases not matched to a gene. The CDR3 nucleotides are TGCGCCAGCAGCTTGGTGGCCCTAGCGGGAGACGAGCAGTACTTC. It codes for CASSLVALAGDEQYF.

The V call is TRBV28, the J call TRBJ2-7; 9 bases match TRBD2. The CDR3 has 16 residues. V was clipped by 5 bases and J by 2 bases; unmatched bases: 10. The germline CDR1 and CDR2 sequences are MDHEN and SYDVKM. CDR3 nucleotides: TGTGCCAGCAGTCCCGGCGGGAGGGCCCGGACCTACGAGCAGTACTTC. Translated: CASSPGGRARTYEQYF.

The chain joins TRBV9 to TRBJ1-3, with 9 bases aligning to TRBD1. The CDR3 is 16 residues long. Germline-derived CDR1 and CDR2 are SGDLS and YYNGEE. Trimming cost V 2 bases and J 2 bases; bases outside gene matches: 5. DNA of the CDR3: TGTGCCAGCAGCGTGACGGGACAGGGAACTGGAAACACCATATATTTT. Residues: CASSVTGQGTGNTIYF.

This clone has just one count. This chain joins TRBV18 and TRBJ1-5; 10 bases match TRBD1. This CDR3 comprises 18 residues. In germline, CDR1 is KGHSH, CDR2 LQKENI. After removal of 2 bases from V and 5 bases from J, the junction contained 12 bases not matched to a gene. CDR3 nucleotides: TGTGCCAGCTCACCAGTCTTCTCGGGACAGGGGACGGATCAGCCCCAGCATTTT. It yields the protein CASSPVFSGQGTDQPQHF.

The V call is TRBV6-5, the J call TRBJ2-5; D gene uncertain. Between the trimmed V and J ends, which lost 5 bases and 6 bases, there was a span of 10 bases. This CDR3 comprises 12 residues. CDR1 and CDR2 (germline): MNHEY, SVGAGI. CDR3 amino acids: CASSLDRQTQYF. CDR3 nucleotide sequence: TGTGCCAGCAGTCTCGACCGGCAGACCCAGTACTTC.

The genes are TRBV12-5 and TRBJ2-5; perhaps TRBD1 as D (5 bases). Germline V gene data show CDR1 as LGHNT and CDR2 as FRNRAP. V was trimmed by 3 bases and J by 2 bases, leaving 16 bases between them. This CDR3 is 16 amino acids long. CDR3 DNA sequence: TGTGCTAGTGGTTTAGGGGCCACGGTCGGGCAAGAGACCCAGTACTTC. Amino acid sequence: CASGLGATVGQETQYF.

A single count supports this clone. J is TRBJ2-7 and V is TRBV14; TRBD2 matches 7 bases. Per germline, CDR1 SGHDN and CDR2 FVKESK. The CDR3 spans 15 residues. V was clipped by 1 base and J by 2 bases; unmatched bases: 5. The CDR3 DNA sequence: TGTGCCAGCAGCCAAGGGATAGGACTAGCCTACGAGCAGTACTTC. It is translated as CASSQGIGLAYEQYF.

The chain combines TRBV28 with TRBJ2-3; D could derive from TRBD1 or TRBD2 (5 bases each). The CDR3 is 13 residues long. The germline V gene encodes CDR1 MDHEN and CDR2 SYDVKM. V lost 3 bases, J lost 7 bases, and 11 bases lay in between. The CDR3, as DNA: TGTGCCAGCAGTTTGGACGAGGGACATACGCAGTATTTT. Residues: CASSLDEGHTQYF.

The rearrangement links TRBV7-9 to TRBJ2-5; D is possibly TRBD1 (5 bases). The CDR3 is made up of 16 amino acids. Germline V gene sequence: CDR1 SEHNR, CDR2 FQNEAQ (reference sequence). The ends were cut back, 4 bases at V and 0 bases at J, with 15 bases in the middle. The CDR3 here is CASSWSGHANQETQYF. CDR3 coding DNA: TGTGCCAGCAGCTGGTCCGGACATGCGAACCAAGAGACCCAGTACTTC.

This sequence joins TRBV7-9 and TRBJ2-3; 9 positions agree with TRBD1. The CDR3 runs to 15 residues. Trimming cost V 0 bases and J 3 bases; bases outside gene matches: 1. Germline values: CDR1 SEHNR, CDR2 FQNEAQ (reference sequence). The CDR3 is CASSLAGTGTDTQYF. In DNA form, the CDR3 reads TGTGCCAGCAGCTTAGCCGGGACAGGGACAGATACGCAGTATTTT.

The chain joins TRBV5-1 to TRBJ2-5, with TRBD2 identical over 8 bases. This CDR3 spans 16 amino acids. Per the germline V gene, CDR1 is SGHRS and CDR2 is YFSETQ. With 0 bases clipped from V and 1 base from J, the junction kept 5 bases outside the gene matches. The CDR3 region is CASSLVLAGTQETQYF. In nucleotides, the CDR3 is TGCGCCAGCAGCTTGGTATTAGCGGGGACCCAAGAGACCCAGTACTTC.